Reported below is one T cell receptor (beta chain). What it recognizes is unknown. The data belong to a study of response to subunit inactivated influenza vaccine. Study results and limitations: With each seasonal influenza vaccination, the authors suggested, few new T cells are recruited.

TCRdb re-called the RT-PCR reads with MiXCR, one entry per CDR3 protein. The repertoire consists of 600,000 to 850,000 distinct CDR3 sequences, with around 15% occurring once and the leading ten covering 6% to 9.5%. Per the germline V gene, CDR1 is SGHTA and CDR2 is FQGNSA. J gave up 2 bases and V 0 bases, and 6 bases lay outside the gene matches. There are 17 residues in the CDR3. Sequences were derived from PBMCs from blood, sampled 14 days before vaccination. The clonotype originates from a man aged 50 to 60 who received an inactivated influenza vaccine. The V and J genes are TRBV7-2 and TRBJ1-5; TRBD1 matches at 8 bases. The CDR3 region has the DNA TGTGCCAGCAGCTTAGCCGTACAGGGGGTACGCAATCAGCCCCAGCATTTT. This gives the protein CASSLAVQGVRNQPQHF.